One and the same sample provided the 22 T cell receptor beta chains below, sequenced in a study of shared clonotypes between healthy human individuals (dated by TCRdb to 2020 to 2021). The library relied on the immunoSEQ multiplex PCR assay. This immuneACCESS table, as held by TCRdb, lists in-frame sequences with V and J called but not all clones. Of the missing ones, under half trace to an unresolved V gene in checked studies; the others have no known cause. The sample yields roughly 1,100,000 clones; about 76% were counted once. Approximately 1.5% of the sample comes from the top ten. The specimen sequenced was memory CD4+ T cells sorted from blood. This specimen's cell subset or site label, interpreted: CD45RA-negative fraction. The origin of the receptors is a man younger than 35 in good health.

This sequence joins TRBV5-4 and TRBJ2-4, with D maybe TRBD2 (5 bases). V was pared by 0 bases and J by 0 bases, with 10 bases between. The CDR3 spans 16 residues. Germline assignment: CDR1 SGHNT and CDR2 YYREEE (reference sequence). As DNA, the CDR3 is TGTGCCAGCAGCTTGGACGGACTCCTAGCCAAAAACATTCAGTACTTC. It codes for CASSLDGLLAKNIQYF.

The V and J genes are TRBV5-6 and TRBJ2-3; D is possibly TRBD2 (6 bases). The V and J ends lost 4 bases and 5 bases respectively, with 20 bases between them. Germline V gives CDR1 SGHDT, CDR2 YYEEEE. There are 16 residues in the CDR3. CDR3 nucleotide sequence: TGTGCCAGCAGCCGGGCGATGCGGAGGGGATTAGATACGCAGTATTTT. Translated: CASSRAMRRGLDTQYF.

The V gene is TRBV7-9, the J gene TRBJ2-5, with a possible D match to TRBD1 (5 bases). The CDR3 extends over 12 amino acids. Germline CDR1 SEHNR, CDR2 FQNEAQ (reference sequence). The germline V and J ends were trimmed by 9 bases and 0 bases, with 8 bases remaining between them. The CDR3 loop is CASRQNQETQYF. CDR3 bases: TGTGCCAGTAGACAGAACCAAGAGACCCAGTACTTC.

J is TRBJ1-2 and V is TRBV7-9, with 8 bases identical to TRBD1. V was clipped by 4 bases and J by 7 bases; unmatched bases: 11. CDR1 and CDR2 from the germline V gene are SEHNR and FQNEAQ (reference sequence). There are 15 residues in the CDR3. The CDR3 region is CASSSETGVRGGYTF. CDR3 nucleotides: TGTGCCAGCAGCTCCGAGACAGGGGTTAGGGGTGGCTACACCTTC.

The chain links TRBV5-6 to TRBJ2-2; possible D gene TRBD1, 6 bases. Trimming took off 1 base at V and 4 bases at J, with 11 bases between the two ends. Germline values: CDR1 SGHDT, CDR2 YYEEEE. The CDR3 loop spans 15 amino acids. As DNA, the CDR3 is TGTGCCAGCAGCTTGCAGGGGATAATCACCGGGGAGCTGTTTTTT. The encoded protein is CASSLQGIITGELFF.

The genes are TRBV7-9 and TRBJ2-7; D tentatively reads TRBD1 or TRBD2 (5 bases each). This CDR3 has 14 residues. V lost 6 bases and J lost 0, with 12 bases in between. CDR1 and CDR2 from the germline V gene are SEHNR and FQNEAQ (reference sequence). CDR3 sequence reads: CASRGEQVSYEQYF. As DNA, the CDR3 is TGTGCCAGCAGAGGGGAGCAGGTCTCCTACGAGCAGTACTTC.

The chain links TRBV6-1 to TRBJ2-3, with 11 positions matching TRBD2. Losses at the gene ends were 8 bases for V and 5 bases for J; bases not matched to a gene: 6. CDR1 and CDR2 (germline): MNHNS, SASEGT. The CDR3 runs 14 residues. DNA of the CDR3: TGTGCCAGCGCGCTAGCGGGAGGTATAGATACGCAGTATTTT. It specifies CASALAGGIDTQYF.

This sequence joins TRBV10-2 and TRBJ2-7; TRBD1 matches at 7 bases. The CDR3 is made up of 13 amino acids. Trimming at V came to 6 bases and at J to 5 bases, leaving 7 bases not matched to a gene. Germline CDR1 and CDR2: WSHSY and SAAADI. CDR3 region: CASSRQGGNEQYF. In DNA, the CDR3 is TGCGCCAGCAGCAGACAGGGCGGAAACGAGCAGTACTTC.

The genes are TRBV2 and TRBJ2-1; perhaps TRBD2 as D (7 bases). The germline gives CDR1 SNHLY, CDR2 FYNNEI. Trimming removed 3 bases at V and 4 bases at J, with 13 bases between. The CDR3 covers 15 residues. The CDR3 nucleotides are TGTGCCAGCAGTGATTTGGGGGGGCATTACAATGAGCAGTTCTTC. As protein: CASSDLGGHYNEQFF.

The chain has TRBV25-1 and TRBJ1-6, with 7 nucleotides matching TRBD1. The CDR3 is 15 residues long. V lost 0 bases, J lost 5 bases, and 1 base stayed unmatched. Per the germline V gene, CDR1 is MGHDK and CDR2 is SYGVNS. CDR3 protein: CASSEYRGNNSPLHF. The CDR3 DNA follows: TGTGCCAGCAGTGAATACAGGGGGAATAATTCACCCCTCCACTTT.

This chain uses TRBV2 with TRBJ2-3; TRBD1 is a possible D gene (6 bases). The germline V gene has CDR1 SNHLY and CDR2 FYNNEI. The CDR3 contains 16 residues. V lost 4 bases and J 4 bases, leaving 18 bases between the germline ends. CDR3 sequence reads: CASSASPTGLPDTQYF. For the CDR3, the DNA is TGTGCCAGCAGTGCGTCTCCGACAGGTCTTCCAGATACGCAGTATTTT.

This clone was seen a handful of times. V usage is TRBV5-6 and J usage is TRBJ1-3, with D possibly being TRBD1 (5 bases). This CDR3 has 13 amino acids. The germline V gene encodes CDR1 SGHDT and CDR2 YYEEEE. V shed 1 base and J shed 7 bases, with 9 bases lying between them. The CDR3, as DNA: TGTGCCAGCAGCTTGACAGGACGGAACACCATATATTTT. Translation gives CASSLTGRNTIYF.

This clone appeared a few times. Other DNA sequences in the same sample also yield this CDR3. The chain recombines TRBV18 with TRBJ1-4, with D hard to call. From germline, CDR1 is KGHSH and CDR2 LQKENI. The ends were cut back, 2 bases at V and 8 bases at J, with 15 bases in the middle. The CDR3 runs to 15 residues. The CDR3 sequence is CASSPTKKDLEKLFF. Written as DNA, the CDR3 is TGTGCCAGCTCACCAACGAAGAAAGATCTCGAAAAACTGTTTTTT.

The V gene is TRBV9, the J gene TRBJ1-5; TRBD1 matches at 7 bases. This CDR3 has 14 residues. V lost 3 bases to trimming and J lost 4 bases; unmatched junction nucleotides: 4. CDR1 is SGDLS, CDR2 YYNGEE, per germline. The CDR3 protein is CASSEGQENQPQHF. CDR3 bases: TGTGCCAGCAGCGAAGGACAGGAGAATCAGCCCCAGCATTTT.

The V call is TRBV7-8, the J call TRBJ1-3; 7 bases map to TRBD1. Germline V lookup: CDR1 SGHVS, CDR2 FQNEAQ. J lost 5 bases, V lost 5 bases, and 6 bases had no gene match. The CDR3 is 14 residues long. The CDR3 protein is CASSTGTARNTIYF. DNA for the CDR3: TGTGCCAGCAGCACAGGGACAGCCAGAAACACCATATATTTT.

There are a few counts of this clone. The V gene is TRBV10-3, the J gene TRBJ2-3, with D unclear. The germline V gene has CDR1 ENHRY and CDR2 SYGVKD. Between the trimmed V and J ends, which lost 4 bases and 1 base, there was a span of 3 bases. The CDR3 sequence is 12 residues long. CDR3 in amino acids: CAISGGTDTQYF. The CDR3 DNA is TGTGCCATCAGTGGGGGCACAGATACGCAGTATTTT.

The J gene is TRBJ1-5, the V gene TRBV6-5; maybe TRBD1 (5 bases). The CDR3 length is 15 residues. Germline V gene data show CDR1 as MNHEY and CDR2 as SVGAGI. V was trimmed by 5 bases and J by 4 bases, leaving 15 bases between them. CDR3 DNA sequence: TGTGCCAGCAGTACCCAACCTGGGGCAAATCAGCCCCAGCATTTT. Its protein product is CASSTQPGANQPQHF.

This chain links TRBV7-2 with TRBJ2-5; D is perhaps TRBD1 (5 bases). The CDR3 extends over 14 amino acids. V was shortened by 3 bases and J by 1 base, with 9 bases between the two germline ends. The germline gives CDR1 SGHTA, CDR2 FQGNSA. The chain's CDR3 is CASSFLRGQETQYF. The DNA of the CDR3 is TGTGCCAGCAGCTTCCTAAGGGGCCAAGAGACCCAGTACTTC.

V and J are TRBV10-2 and TRBJ1-6, with a possible D match to TRBD1 (6 bases). This CDR3 has 16 residues. CDR1 is WSHSY and CDR2 is SAAADI in the germline V gene. The V and J ends lost 6 bases and 6 bases respectively, with 18 bases between them. This CDR3 reads CASRKAATGLNSPLHF. The CDR3 DNA sequence: TGCGCCAGCAGAAAGGCCGCCACAGGGCTTAATTCACCCCTCCACTTT.

The V gene is TRBV25-1, the J gene TRBJ1-6, with D uncertain. Deletions cut 1 base from V and 9 bases from J, with 16 bases between. Germline assignment: CDR1 MGHDK and CDR2 SYGVNS. The CDR3 consists of 16 residues. The CDR3 here is CASSESGSPGSSPLHF. The CDR3, as DNA: TGTGCCAGCAGTGAATCAGGCAGCCCGGGAAGTTCACCCCTCCACTTT.

This clone was seen more than once but under ten times. The chain's CDR3 is CASIGGLFGNTIYF. CDR3 in DNA: TGTGCCAGTATAGGGGGGCTCTTCGGGAACACCATATATTTT. This chain links TRBV28 with TRBJ1-3; tentative D call: TRBD1 (6 bases). The germline V gene has CDR1 MDHEN and CDR2 SYDVKM. Trimming removed 9 bases from V and 7 bases from J, with 19 bases in between. The CDR3 loop spans 14 amino acids.

The chain has TRBV29-1 and TRBJ1-1; 10 bases line up with TRBD1. Per germline, CDR1 SQVTM and CDR2 ANQGSEA. CDR3 length equals 15 residues. The ends lost 4 bases at V and 5 bases at J; junction bases unmatched: 10. The CDR3 is CSVGRLGQGRTEAFF. For the CDR3, the DNA is TGCAGCGTTGGGAGGTTGGGACAGGGGAGGACTGAAGCTTTCTTT.